This TCR beta chain was obtained from a study of T-cell memory formation after mild COVID-19. Looking at the study overall: Largely, TCR clusters stayed within a single donor. General study findings and limits: Mainly in CM and EM were contracting CD4+ clones; CD8+ were in EMRA.

TCRdb passed the 5' RACE reads through MiXCR, listing each CDR3 protein once. The table records roughly 350,000 distinct CDR3 sequences, approximately 13% of them present only once. This clonotype was seen a handful of times. The target antigen is unknown. V was pared by 5 bases and J by 2 bases, with 9 bases of the junction left unmatched. CDR3 length: 16 residues. From germline, CDR1 is KGHSH and CDR2 LQKENI. The receptor comes from a man in his late teens or twenties who had mild COVID-19 (a few samples of this study predate the infection). Cell type and time point are not known. This rearrangement joins TRBV18 to TRBJ1-5; 7 positions agree with TRBD1. The specimen sequenced was PBMCs or a T cell subset sorted from them (not recorded which). The CDR3 DNA reads as TGTGCCAGCTCAGGTCGACAGGGCTTGGGCAATCAGCCCCAGCATTTT. Translating it yields CASSGRQGLGNQPQHF. The full variable domain, in which reference TRBV18 and TRBJ1-5 provide the parts outside the CDR3, is NAGVMQNPRHLVRRRGQEARLRCSPMKGHSHVYWYRQLPEEGLKFMVYLQKENIIDESGMPKERFSAEFPKEGPSILRIQQVVRGDSAAYFCASSGRQGLGNQPQHFGDGTRLSIL.